The 24 T cell receptor beta chains below were found in one sample sequenced in a study of T-cell reconstitution after alpha-beta-depleted transplantation in children. The library targeted TCRbeta and was prepared with unique molecular identifiers. TCRdb reprocessed the PCR reads via MiXCR and lists one record per CDR3 protein. Counted here are 450,000 to 550,000 distinct CDR3 sequences, approximately 10% occurring once; the ten biggest clones make up 12% to 15%. This specimen consisted of PBMCs, mostly from graft donor cells, obtained 180 days after TCRalphabeta/CD19-depleted stem cell transplant. These receptors all stem from a female patient aged 2-9 years who had a stem cell transplant for aplastic anemia, so the T cells may come from the graft donor.

This clonotype was counted a few times. The chain joins TRBV20-1 to TRBJ2-7; TRBD2 matches at 8 bases. CDR1 is DFQATT, CDR2 SNEGSKA, per germline (reference sequence). The CDR3 is made up of 12 amino acids. CDR3 in amino acids: CSARESGGPQVV. The CDR3 nucleotides read TGCAGTGCTAGGGAGTCGGGGGGGCCTCAGGTTGTC.

This clonotype was detected a few times. The chain couples TRBV6-5 to TRBJ2-1, with 12 bases fitting TRBD2. The J segment lost 6 bases and the V segment lost 0 bases, leaving 3 bases of the junction unmatched. The CDR3 consists of 16 residues. Germline-derived CDR1 and CDR2 are MNHEY and SVGAGI. The CDR3 DNA follows: TGTGCCAGCAGTTACTCCTCACTAGCGGGAGGCAATGAGCAGTTCTTC. Translating it yields CASSYSSLAGGNEQFF.

V and J are TRBV6-5 and TRBJ2-2; 11 nucleotides align to TRBD2. CDR1 and CDR2 from the germline V gene are MNHEY and SVGAGI. With V trimmed by 4 bases and J by 10 bases, 11 bases remained unmatched. This CDR3 is built from 16 residues. The CDR3 coding sequence is TGTGCCAGCAGTTCCTCCTTAGCGGGAGGGCCTGCGGAGCTGTTTTTT. Translation gives CASSSSLAGGPAELFF.

In this sample, this clonotype turned up a few times. V and J are TRBV20-1 and TRBJ2-2; tentative D call: TRBD2 (6 bases). CDR1 is DFQATT, CDR2 SNEGSKA, per germline (reference sequence). This CDR3 has 13 amino acids. V was clipped by 6 bases and J by 8 bases, with 16 bases between them. CDR3 DNA: TGCAGTGCCCGGTGGAGGGCAGCGGGGGAGCTGTTTTTT. It encodes CSARWRAAGELFF.

This clonotype came up a few times. V usage is TRBV4-3 and J usage is TRBJ2-7, with 9 bases identical to TRBD1. Germline-derived CDR1 and CDR2 are LGHNA and YSLEER. The CDR3 is 16 residues long. Trimming at V came to 4 bases and at J to 4 bases, leaving 11 bases not matched to a gene. CDR3 in DNA: TGCGCCAGCAGCCCAAGAGGACAGGGGTTAGTATACGAGCAGTACTTC. Amino acid sequence: CASSPRGQGLVYEQYF.

The table lists this clonotype with a few counts. The chain links TRBV2 to TRBJ2-2; the D gene is possibly TRBD1 (5 bases). Germline-derived CDR1 and CDR2 are SNHLY and FYNNEI. V was shortened by 7 bases and J by 2 bases, with 11 bases between the two germline ends. This CDR3 contains 14 residues. CDR3 DNA sequence: TGTGCCAGCAAGGTCAGGGAAAACACCGGGGAGCTGTTTTTT. Encoded protein: CASKVRENTGELFF.

The sample holds many counts of this clonotype. J is TRBJ2-2 and V is TRBV11-2, with 8 bases fitting TRBD2. The CDR3 has 16 amino acids. V lost 3 bases to trimming and J lost 5 bases; unmatched junction nucleotides: 8. Germline loops: CDR1 SGHAT, CDR2 FQNNGV. The CDR3 sequence: CASSFGGRPSTGELFF. CDR3 bases: TGTGCCAGCAGCTTTGGCGGGAGGCCGAGTACCGGGGAGCTGTTTTTT.

A remark on this clonotype: The junction shows a germline mismatch at one end, possibly a read error. J is TRBJ1-3 and V is TRBV5-1, with 9 bases lining up with TRBD1. CDR1 and CDR2 (germline): SGHRS, YFSETQ. The CDR3 loop spans 17 amino acids. The CDR3, as DNA: TGCGCCACCAGCTCCGACAGGGGGATGAGCTCTGGAAACACCATATATTTT. Protein: CATSSDRGMSSGNTIYF.

The V call is TRBV19, the J call TRBJ2-1; no definite D call. Between the trimmed V and J ends, which lost 3 bases and 6 bases, there was a span of 15 bases. CDR1 and CDR2 from the germline V gene are LNHDA and SQIVND (reference sequence). The CDR3 is made up of 15 amino acids. The CDR3 spells CASSMFPSRRNEQFF. DNA of the CDR3: TGTGCCAGTAGTATGTTCCCCTCGCGCCGCAATGAGCAGTTCTTC. The entire variable domain, with the rest obtained from reference TRBV19 and TRBJ2-1, is as follows: DGGITQSPKYLFRKEGQNVTLSCEQNLNHDAMYWYRQDPGQGLRLIYYSQIVNDFQKGDIAEGYSVSREKKESFPLTVTSAQKNPTAFYLCASSMFPSRRNEQFFGPGTRLTVL.

The V and J genes are TRBV3-1 and TRBJ2-5; D gene uncertain. The CDR3 is made up of 16 amino acids. CDR1 is LGHDT and CDR2 is YNNKEL in the germline V gene (reference sequence). V lost 0 bases and J 0 bases, leaving 11 bases between the germline ends. The CDR3: CASSQDDSGHQETQYF. CDR3 DNA sequence: TGTGCCAGCAGCCAAGATGACTCGGGCCACCAAGAGACCCAGTACTTC.

With respect to this clonotype: This may be a read error, as it is one base from a much larger clone. This likely comes from a read error, as the CDR3 has no conserved phenylalanine or tryptophan at its end. This sequence joins TRBV29-1 and TRBJ2-7, with TRBD1 matching 8 bases. V gave up 4 bases and J gave up 4 bases; unmatched junction bases: 6. Germline V gene sequence: CDR1 SQVTM, CDR2 ANQGSEA. CDR3 length: 13 amino acids. This chain's CDR3 is CSVVRTGNYEQYS. CDR3 sequence (DNA): TGCAGCGTTGTTAGGACAGGGAATTACGAGCAGTACTCC.

In this sample, this clonotype turned up a few times. The V call is TRBV12-3 or TRBV12-4, the J call TRBJ1-5; 7 bases map to TRBD1. J gave up 0 bases and V 5 bases, and 7 bases lay outside the gene matches. The CDR3 contains 16 residues. The CDR3 loop reads CASSPQGQISNQPQHF. CDR3 DNA: TGTGCCAGCAGTCCGCAGGGACAGATTAGCAATCAGCCCCAGCATTTT.

The V call is TRBV2, the J call TRBJ2-1; 8 bases agree with TRBD1. This CDR3 is built from 18 residues. Unmatched junction bases numbered 14, after V lost 7 bases and J lost 0 bases. Per germline, CDR1 SNHLY and CDR2 FYNNEI. CDR3 residues: CASKGGRGLYFSYNEQFF. CDR3 nucleotide sequence: TGTGCCAGCAAGGGTGGCAGGGGGCTATATTTCTCCTACAATGAGCAGTTCTTC.

This rearrangement joins TRBV11-3 to TRBJ2-4, with D unresolved. Trimming took off 2 bases at V and 5 bases at J, with 4 bases between the two ends. There are 12 residues in the CDR3. CDR1 SGHNT and CDR2 YENEEA come from the germline V gene. The CDR3 reads CASSLNENIQYF. As DNA, the CDR3 is TGTGCCAGCAGCTTAAATGAAAACATTCAGTACTTC.

This clonotype turned up a few times. The chain combines TRBV11-2 with TRBJ2-5; TRBD2 aligns across 10 bases. The germline CDR1 and CDR2 sequences are SGHAT and FQNNGV. Germline trimming cut 3 bases from V and 1 base from J; bases unmatched to any gene: 8. The CDR3 totals 17 residues. The CDR3: CASSFSLAGRFQETQYF. CDR3 in DNA: TGTGCCAGCAGCTTTTCACTAGCGGGAAGATTCCAAGAGACCCAGTACTTC. The full variable domain, its missing parts supplied by reference TRBV11-2 and TRBJ2-5, is EAGVAQSPRYKIIEKRQSVAFWCNPISGHATLYWYQQILGQGPKLLIQFQNNGVVDDSQLPKDRFSAERLKGVDSTLKIQPAKLEDSAVYLCASSFSLAGRFQETQYFGPGTRLLVL.

V gene TRBV6-5 combines with J gene TRBJ1-5; weak D call: TRBD1 (6 bases). The V end was cut by 5 bases, the J end by 2 bases, with 22 bases between. The V gene's germline CDR1 is MNHEY and CDR2 SVGAGI. The CDR3 sequence is 18 residues long. The CDR3 nucleotides are TGTGCCAGCAGTCCCCTGGACAGTTCGGGGGCCGGCAATCAGCCCCAGCATTTT. Translated: CASSPLDSSGAGNQPQHF.

The table lists this clonotype with many counts. This chain links TRBV25-1 with TRBJ1-2, with TRBD1 identical over 7 bases. CDR3 size: 14 residues. With 3 bases clipped from V and 4 bases from J, the junction kept 5 bases outside the gene matches. In germline, CDR1 is MGHDK, CDR2 SYGVNS. CDR3 sequence: CASSDPDRVYGYTF. CDR3 sequence (DNA): TGTGCCAGCAGTGATCCCGACAGGGTCTATGGCTACACCTTC.

This sequence joins TRBV5-4 and TRBJ2-4, with TRBD1 identical over 12 bases. V lost 4 bases, J lost 8 bases, and 4 bases stayed unmatched. The CDR3 contains 14 residues. The germline CDR1 and CDR2 sequences are SGHNT and YYREEE (reference sequence). The CDR3 DNA reads as TGTGCCAGCAGCGGGGACAGGGGGCGAGACATTCAGTACTTC. This translates into CASSGDRGRDIQYF.

A few counts support this clonotype. The chain is built from TRBV6-1 and TRBJ1-1; unclear D gene. V was shortened by 3 bases and J by 0 bases, with 5 bases between the two germline ends. In germline, CDR1 is MNHNS, CDR2 SASEGT. The CDR3 has 13 amino acids. The CDR3 nucleotides are TGTGCCAGCAGTGAGGGATTGAACACTGAAGCTTTCTTT. Translated: CASSEGLNTEAFF.

In its sample, this clonotype was seen many times. A read error may account for a junction end that differs from germline. The DNA for the CDR3 is TGTGCCAGCAGCTTGGGACTAAATCAGCCCCAGCATTTT. Its protein product is CASSLGLNQPQHF. The chain joins TRBV5-1 to TRBJ1-5; the D gene is possibly TRBD1 (5 bases). This CDR3 region has 13 residues. CDR1 is SGHRS and CDR2 is YFSETQ in the germline V gene.

The J gene is TRBJ1-3, the V gene TRBV20-1; 9 bases fit TRBD1. This CDR3 has 15 amino acids. V trimming: 2 bases; J trimming: 8 bases; junction bases outside the gene matches: 10. Germline V gives CDR1 DFQATT, CDR2 SNEGSKA (reference sequence). The CDR3 spells CSARSPGQGRDTIYF. The CDR3 nucleotides are TGCAGTGCTAGATCCCCGGGACAGGGCAGAGACACCATATATTTT.

This clonotype occurred many times. This sequence joins TRBV5-1 and TRBJ1-1; D possibly corresponds to TRBD1 (5 bases). The CDR3 contains 13 residues. Trimming removed 4 bases from V and 5 bases from J, with 12 bases in between. Germline CDR1 is SGHRS and CDR2 is YFSETQ. The CDR3 sequence is CASSRDPETEAFF. The CDR3 nucleotides read TGCGCCAGCAGCCGGGACCCGGAAACTGAAGCTTTCTTT.

This clonotype was counted between two and nine times. V usage is TRBV6-2 or TRBV6-3 and J usage is TRBJ1-1; 7 bases are shared with TRBD1. J gave up 0 bases and V 2 bases, and 6 bases lay outside the gene matches. The CDR3 has 16 residues. CDR1 is MNHEY, CDR2 SVGEGT, per germline. This CDR3 is CASSYTRTGMNTEAFF. The CDR3 bases are TGTGCCAGCAGTTACACTCGGACAGGAATGAACACTGAAGCTTTCTTT.

Only a few counts were recorded for this clonotype. The gene calls are TRBV12-3 or TRBV12-4 and TRBJ2-5; D remains ambiguous. The CDR3 totals 13 residues. Trimming took off 3 bases at V and 2 bases at J, with 7 bases between the two ends. The CDR3 coding sequence is TGTGCCAGCAGTTTGGACCAGCAAGAGACCCAGTACTTC. It yields the protein CASSLDQQETQYF.